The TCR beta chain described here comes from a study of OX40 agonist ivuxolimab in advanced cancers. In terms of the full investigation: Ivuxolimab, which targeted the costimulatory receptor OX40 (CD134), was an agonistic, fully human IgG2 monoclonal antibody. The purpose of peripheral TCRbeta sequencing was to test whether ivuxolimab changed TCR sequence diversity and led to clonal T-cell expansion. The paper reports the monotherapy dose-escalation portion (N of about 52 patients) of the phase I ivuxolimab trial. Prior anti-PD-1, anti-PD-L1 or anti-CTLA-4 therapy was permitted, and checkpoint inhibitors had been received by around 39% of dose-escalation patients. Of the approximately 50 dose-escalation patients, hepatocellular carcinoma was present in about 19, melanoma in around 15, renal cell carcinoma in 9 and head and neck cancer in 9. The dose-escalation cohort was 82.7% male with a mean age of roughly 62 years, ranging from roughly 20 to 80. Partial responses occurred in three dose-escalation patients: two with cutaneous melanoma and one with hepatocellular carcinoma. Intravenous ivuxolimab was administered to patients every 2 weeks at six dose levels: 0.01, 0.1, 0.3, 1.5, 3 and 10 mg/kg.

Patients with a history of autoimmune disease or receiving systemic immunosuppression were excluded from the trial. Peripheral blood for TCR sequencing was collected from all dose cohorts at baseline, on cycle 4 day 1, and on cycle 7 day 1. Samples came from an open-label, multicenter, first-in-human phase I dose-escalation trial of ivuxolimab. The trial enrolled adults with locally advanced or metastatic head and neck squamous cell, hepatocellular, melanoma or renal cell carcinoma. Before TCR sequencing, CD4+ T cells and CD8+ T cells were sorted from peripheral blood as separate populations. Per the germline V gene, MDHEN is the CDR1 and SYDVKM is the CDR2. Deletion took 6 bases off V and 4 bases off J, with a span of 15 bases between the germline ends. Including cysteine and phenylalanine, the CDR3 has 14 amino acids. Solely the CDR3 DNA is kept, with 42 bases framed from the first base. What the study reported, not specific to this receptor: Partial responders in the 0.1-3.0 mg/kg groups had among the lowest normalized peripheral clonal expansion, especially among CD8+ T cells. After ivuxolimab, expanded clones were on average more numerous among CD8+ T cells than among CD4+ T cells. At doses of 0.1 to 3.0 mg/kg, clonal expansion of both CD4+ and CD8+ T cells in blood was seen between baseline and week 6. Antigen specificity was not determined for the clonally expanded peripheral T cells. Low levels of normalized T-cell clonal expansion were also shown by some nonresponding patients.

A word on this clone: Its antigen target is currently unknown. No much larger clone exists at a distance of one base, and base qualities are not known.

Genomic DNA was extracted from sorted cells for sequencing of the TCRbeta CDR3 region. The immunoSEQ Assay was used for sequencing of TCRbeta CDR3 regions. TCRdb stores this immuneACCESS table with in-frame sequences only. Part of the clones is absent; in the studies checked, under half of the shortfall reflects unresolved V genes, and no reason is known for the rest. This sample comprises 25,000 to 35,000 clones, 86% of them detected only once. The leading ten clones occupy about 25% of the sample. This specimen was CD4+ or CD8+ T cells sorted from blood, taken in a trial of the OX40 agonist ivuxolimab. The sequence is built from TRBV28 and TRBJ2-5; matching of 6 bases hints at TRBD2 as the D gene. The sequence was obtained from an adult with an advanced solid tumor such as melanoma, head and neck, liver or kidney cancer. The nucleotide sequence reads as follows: TGTGCCAGCAGCCCCTGGGGGGTGGTAGAGACCCAGTACTTC. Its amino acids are CASSPWGVVETQYF.